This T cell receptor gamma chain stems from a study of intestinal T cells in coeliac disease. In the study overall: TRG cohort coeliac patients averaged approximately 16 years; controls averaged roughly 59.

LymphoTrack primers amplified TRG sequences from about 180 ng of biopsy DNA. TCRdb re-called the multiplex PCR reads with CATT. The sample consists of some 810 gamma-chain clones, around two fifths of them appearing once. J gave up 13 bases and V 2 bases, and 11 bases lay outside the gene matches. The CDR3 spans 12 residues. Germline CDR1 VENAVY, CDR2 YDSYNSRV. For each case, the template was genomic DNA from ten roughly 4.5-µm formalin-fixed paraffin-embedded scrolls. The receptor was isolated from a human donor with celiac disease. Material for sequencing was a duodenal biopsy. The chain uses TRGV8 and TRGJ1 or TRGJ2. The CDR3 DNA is TGTGCCACCTGGGATACGTTTATAAGTAAACTCTTT. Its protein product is CATWDTFISKLF.